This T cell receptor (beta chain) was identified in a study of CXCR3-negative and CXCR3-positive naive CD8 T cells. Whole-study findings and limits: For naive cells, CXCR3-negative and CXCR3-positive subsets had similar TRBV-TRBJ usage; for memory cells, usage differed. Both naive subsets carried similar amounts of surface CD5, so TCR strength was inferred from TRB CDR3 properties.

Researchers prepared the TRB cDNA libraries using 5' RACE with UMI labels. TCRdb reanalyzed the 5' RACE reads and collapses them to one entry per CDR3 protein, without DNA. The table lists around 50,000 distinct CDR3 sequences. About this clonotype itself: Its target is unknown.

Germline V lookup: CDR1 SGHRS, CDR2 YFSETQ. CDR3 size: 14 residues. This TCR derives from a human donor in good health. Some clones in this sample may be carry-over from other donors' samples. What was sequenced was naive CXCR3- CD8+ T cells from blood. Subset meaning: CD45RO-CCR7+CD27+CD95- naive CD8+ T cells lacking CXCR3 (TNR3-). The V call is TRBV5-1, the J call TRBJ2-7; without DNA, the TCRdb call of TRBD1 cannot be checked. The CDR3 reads CASSLTGSSYEQYF. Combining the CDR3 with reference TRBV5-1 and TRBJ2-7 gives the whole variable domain KAGVTQTPRYLIKTRGQQVTLSCSPISGHRSVSWYQQTPGQGLQFLFEYFSETQRNKGNFPGRFSGRQFSNSRSEMNVSTLELGDSALYLCASSLTGSSYEQYFGPGTRLTVT.